This T cell receptor beta chain is from a study of blood T cell repertoires in COVID-19. Whole-study context: The United States, Italy and Spain supplied acute and convalescent COVID-19 samples. T cells, B-cell-depleted T cells, or PBMCs supplied cDNA or gDNA.

Per the original data handling: Amplification of reference gene primers provided the estimated nucleated cell counts. TCRdb's table, derived via immunoSEQ multiplex PCR, lists solely in-frame clones and lacks some. D and trimming were read from the DNA, whereas the V and J calls and clone size are those reported in that table. The sample lists under 250,000 clones, more than 70% seen once, with 3% to 4% in the top ten. This CDR3 spans 19 amino acids. Germline CDR1 reads MNHEY; CDR2 reads SMNVEV (reference sequence). The V gene end was trimmed by 1 base and the J gene end by 7 bases; junction bases not matched to a gene: 15.

The specimen sequenced was peripheral blood. This receptor was obtained from an elderly woman with acute or convalescent COVID-19. The chain joins TRBV27 to TRBJ2-1; 11 bases match TRBD2. The CDR3 region has the DNA TGTGCCAGCAGTTTATTCGGCCCTCTGACTAGCGGGGAAGGTAATGAGCAGTTCTTC. Amino acid sequence: CASSLFGPLTSGEGNEQFF.